The clone carrying this TCR beta chain came up once. Its antigen is unidentified. The entry originates in a study of T cell clonotyping in hematopoietic cell transplantation. Overall study findings and caveats: After transplant, recipient diversity fell while pathologically expanded clonotypes grew through day 180. Broader posttransplant TCR repertoire diversity was predicted by graft donor and pretransplant recipient Inverse Simpson Index values. No sorting was done, leaving CD4 and CD8 contributions mixed.

The assay was immunoSEQ multiplex PCR, and TCRdb's table has in-frame clones only and misses some. The table has some 13,000 clones, around 90% seen once. What was sequenced was peripheral blood mononuclear cells. The receptor's source is a man aged 25-45 years in good health. Some clones in this sample may be carry-over from other donors' samples.

CDR3 region: CASSPAWGGTNYGYTF. CDR3 in DNA: TGTGCCAGCTCACCAGCATGGGGCGGAACTAACTATGGCTACACCTTC. The gene calls are TRBV18 and TRBJ1-2; possible D gene TRBD1, 5 bases. The V gene's germline CDR1 is KGHSH and CDR2 LQKENI. The CDR3 runs to 16 residues. V was pared by 2 bases and J by 0 bases, with 13 bases between. Full variable domain (outside the CDR3, taken from reference TRBV18 and TRBJ1-2): NAGVMQNPRHLVRRRGQEARLRCSPMKGHSHVYWYRQLPEEGLKFMVYLQKENIIDESGMPKERFSAEFPKEGPSILRIQQVVRGDSAAYFCASSPAWGGTNYGYTFGSGTRLTVV.